A selection of T cell receptor beta chains follows, all from one sample in a study of cytomegalovirus exposure and HLA in healthy donors. The repertoire was sequenced with immunoSEQ multiplex PCR; TCRdb's copy has only in-frame clones and lacks some. The sample holds 170,000 or so clones, more than 70% seen once. Sequencing used PBMCs. The receptor source for this set is a male donor in good health and CMV-seropositive. Each CDR3 is given with its conserved first and last residue. The D gene is left open where the match is weak. Not all rows give a size; the values are once, few, many and, for expanded clones, a class.

>TRBD2|once|TRBJ2-5|TRBV5-1
TGCGCCAGCAGCCTAGGGACTAGCGGGAACCAAGAGACCCAGTACTTC
CASSLGTSGNQETQYF
>.|few|TRBJ1-2|TRBV29-1
TGCAGCGTTGAGGACAATGGCTACACCTTC
CSVEDNGYTF
>.|.|TRBJ2-7|TRBV19
TGTGCCAGTAGTGATCGGGGCTACGAGCAGTACTTC
CASSDRGYEQYF
>.|.|TRBJ2-2|TRBV13
TGTGCCAGCAGCTTAGGAATGGGACTGGGCACCGGGGAGCTGTTTTTT
CASSLGMGLGTGELFF
>.|.|TRBJ2-7|TRBV6-5
TGTGCCAGCAGCTTAGCAGGGGCCGACGAGCAGTACTTC
CASSLAGADEQYF
>TRBD1|.|TRBJ1-5|TRBV27
TGTGCCAGCAGTTTAGGTGGACAGGGGAATCAGCCCCAGCATTTT
CASSLGGQGNQPQHF
>TRBD1|.|TRBJ2-2|TRBV28
TGTTCCACCGGGACAGTGGGCGGGGAGCTGTTTTTT
CSTGTVGGELFF
>TRBD2|few|TRBJ2-3|TRBV27
TGTGCCAGCAGCGGACTAGCGCCCAGCACAGATACGCAGTATTTT
CASSGLAPSTDTQYF
>.|.|TRBJ1-1|TRBV14
TGTGCCAGCAGCCAAAAATACGCAGGAAACACTGAAGCTTTCTTT
CASSQKYAGNTEAFF
>.|.|TRBJ2-7|TRBV11-3
TGTGCCAGCAGCTTAGATCCCAGGGTAGGGTACGAGCAGTACTTC
CASSLDPRVGYEQYF
>.|.|TRBJ1-5|TRBV5-6
TGTGCCAGCAGCTTGGCCGTCAGGGAAGGCAATCAGCCCCAGCATTTT
CASSLAVREGNQPQHF
>.|.|TRBJ1-5|TRBV19
TGTGCCAGTAGTATAGCCAGGGATAGCAATCAGCCCCAGCATTTT
CASSIARDSNQPQHF
>.|.|TRBJ2-7|TRBV13
TGTGCCAGCAGCTTAGGCGGGCGGCGGGTGAGCTCCTACGAGCAGTACTTC
CASSLGGRRVSSYEQYF
>TRBD2|.|TRBJ2-7|TRBV11-2
TGTGCCAGCAGTGCTACCGGGGGGGCCTACGAGCAGTACTTC
CASSATGGAYEQYF
>.|.|TRBJ2-3|TRBV11-2
TGTGCCAGCAGCTTAGGCCGGACTCCTCACACAGATACGCAGTATTTT
CASSLGRTPHTDTQYF
>.|.|TRBJ2-7|TRBV5-8
TGTGCCAGCAGCTCGGTAACCGGCTACGAGCAGTACTTC
CASSSVTGYEQYF
>.|few|TRBJ2-1|TRBV7-6
TGTGCCAGCAGCCTTCAGGGTGGGAAGGTCCGTAATGAGCAGTTCTTC
CASSLQGGKVRNEQFF
>.|.|TRBJ2-7|TRBV5-1
TGCGCCAGCAGCCCTAGCAGCTACGAGCAGTACTTC
CASSPSSYEQYF
>.|.|TRBJ2-7|TRBV11-3
TGTGCCAGCAGCCTCAGACAGGTTACCTACGAGCAGTACTTC
CASSLRQVTYEQYF
>TRBD2|.|TRBJ2-7|TRBV28
TGTGCCAGCAGGACCTGGGAGGGGAAGTACGAGCAGTACTTC
CASRTWEGKYEQYF
>TRBD2|.|TRBJ2-5|TRBV5-6
TGTGCCAGCAGTCTTCGGGTCGCGGGAGGCGCTCTCCAAGAGACCCAGTACTTC
CASSLRVAGGALQETQYF
>.|few|TRBJ2-5|TRBV27
TGTGCCAGCAGTAATTCAGGGTCCCAAGAGACCCAGTACTTC
CASSNSGSQETQYF
>.|.|TRBJ2-6|TRBV6-1
TGTGCCAGCAGTCCAGATCACTCTGGGGCCAACGTCCTGACTTTC
CASSPDHSGANVLTF
>.|.|TRBJ2-7|TRBV28
TGTGCCAGCAGTTTAAGCAGGGCATCTTTTTACGAGCAGTACTTC
CASSLSRASFYEQYF
>.|.|TRBJ2-5|TRBV7-9
TGTGCCAGCAGCACGGACAACCTAGGGGAGACCCAGTACTTC
CASSTDNLGETQYF
>TRBD2|.|TRBJ2-7|TRBV5-4
TGTGCCAGCAGCTTGGTTGCGGGAGCCTTCTACGAGCAGTACTTC
CASSLVAGAFYEQYF
>TRBD1|.|TRBJ2-2|TRBV11-1
TGTGCCAGCAGCCCACAGGGGACGAACACCGGGGAGCTGTTTTTT
CASSPQGTNTGELFF
>TRBD1|.|TRBJ1-6|TRBV9
TGTGCCAGCAGCGGCGGACAGGGGCCCAAAAATTCACCCCTCCACTTT
CASSGGQGPKNSPLHF
>TRBD1|few|TRBJ2-4|TRBV7-2
TGTGCCAGCAGCGCGGGACAGGGGGCGACGGTTCAGTACTTC
CASSAGQGATVQYF
>TRBD1|.|TRBJ1-3|TRBV6-6
TGTGCCAGCAGTACAGGGGCTGGAAACACCATATATTTT
CASSTGAGNTIYF
>.|.|TRBJ2-1|TRBV28
TGTGCCAGCAGTTTGGTAGACAATGAGCAGTTCTTC
CASSLVDNEQFF
>.|.|TRBJ1-1|TRBV6-1
TGTGCCAGCAGCTTCAGCGGCCTCAACACTGAAGCTTTCTTT
CASSFSGLNTEAFF
>.|.|TRBJ2-3|TRBV18
TGTGCCAGCTCACCAGGGACGGGAGTCACAGATACGCAGTATTTT
CASSPGTGVTDTQYF
>.|.|TRBJ2-5|TRBV30
TGTGCCTGGAGTGTTCGAGAGACCCAGTACTTC
CAWSVRETQYF
>.|.|TRBJ2-5|TRBV30
TGTGCCTGGGGCCGAGAGACCCAGTACTTC
CAWGRETQYF
>.|.|TRBJ1-1|TRBV2
TGTGCCAGCAGGACCGGGACAAGGAACACTGAAGCTTTCTTT
CASRTGTRNTEAFF
>.|few|TRBJ2-1|TRBV5-5
TGTGCCAGCAGCTTGGTAGCTAGCGCGTTCGGCGATGAGCAGTTCTTC
CASSLVASAFGDEQFF